The present T cell receptor beta chain was sequenced within a study of cytomegalovirus exposure and HLA in healthy donors. Study-wide results and caveats: Three chains tied to CMV proved CMV antigen-specific in vitro. Rarity characterized most TCR sequences, yet some public TCRs appeared in many donors.

From germline, CDR1 is SGHVS and CDR2 FQNEAQ. Trimming took off 3 bases at V and 4 bases at J, with 7 bases between the two ends. The CDR3 length is 12 residues. Generated by immunoSEQ multiplex PCR, the TCRdb table keeps only in-frame clones and is missing some. The sample shows 80,000 to 95,000 clones, under 95% of them seen only once. A word on this clone: Its antigen is still unknown.

J is TRBJ2-7 and V is TRBV7-8, with D unresolved. Input material: PBMCs. The TCR was taken from a woman between 25 and 40 years old in good health and CMV-seropositive. The DNA of the CDR3 is TGTGCCAGCAGCTTTAACTCTTACGAGCAGTACTTC. Translation gives CASSFNSYEQYF.